The 12 T cell receptor beta chains below all came from one sample that was sequenced in a study of cytomegalovirus exposure and HLA in healthy donors (dated 2017 in TCRdb). Library creation used the immunoSEQ multiplex PCR assay. For the multiplex PCR, a mixture combining 60 forward primers for TCR Vbeta segments and 13 reverse primers for TCR Jbeta segments was used. Imported from immuneACCESS, the table was reduced by TCRdb to in-frame sequences with V and J called. These copies leave out some clones; in studies compared against another copy, an unresolved V gene accounts for under half, and the cause of the remainder is not known. In all, the sample holds some 96,000 clones, and 76% of those were seen once. The top ten clonotypes cover roughly 19% of the sample. The sequencing input was PBMCs. All receptors come from a woman in her sixties in good health and CMV-seropositive.

The J gene is TRBJ1-2, the V gene TRBV10-2; D is possibly TRBD1 (6 bases). The CDR3 is 13 amino acids. Germline CDR1 is WSHSY and CDR2 is SAAADI. Between the trimmed V and J ends, which lost 2 bases and 6 bases, there was a span of 10 bases. For the CDR3, the DNA is TGCGCCAGCAGTGAGAGGGGGGGAAATGGCTACACCTTC. Translated: CASSERGGNGYTF.

This chain uses TRBV2 with TRBJ2-7; 8 bases fit TRBD2. Trimming cost V 1 base and J 3 bases; bases outside gene matches: 5. There are 15 residues in the CDR3. Germline lookup yields CDR1 SNHLY and CDR2 FYNNEI. The CDR3 loop reads CASSEGLAGFYEQYF. Written as DNA, the CDR3 is TGTGCCAGCAGTGAAGGGCTAGCGGGTTTCTACGAGCAGTACTTC.

This chain connects TRBV2 to TRBJ2-1; D is possibly TRBD2 (5 bases). The length of the CDR3 is 15 residues. Trimming removed 2 bases from V and 9 bases from J, with 17 bases in between. The V gene's germline CDR1 is SNHLY and CDR2 FYNNEI. The CDR3 coding sequence is TGTGCCAGCAGTGAACGGGGAAGTCCCCAAGGTGAGCAGTTCTTC. Protein sequence: CASSERGSPQGEQFF.

The rearrangement links TRBV7-9 to TRBJ2-3, with D possibly matching TRBD1 (5 bases). Germline V lookup: CDR1 SEHNR, CDR2 FQNEAQ (reference sequence). V gave up 5 bases and J gave up 6 bases, with 6 bases separating them. This CDR3 has 11 amino acids. This chain's CDR3 is CASSKGDTQYF. In DNA, the CDR3 is TGTGCCAGCAGCAAGGGGGATACGCAGTATTTT.

This clone was counted a single time. The chain carries TRBV7-9 and TRBJ1-1; possible D gene TRBD1, 6 bases. This CDR3 region has 15 residues. CDR1 and CDR2 (germline): SEHNR, FQNEAQ (reference sequence). V was trimmed by 6 bases and J by 0 bases, leaving 14 bases between them. CDR3 amino acids: CASSPGVSMNTEAFF. In DNA, the CDR3 is TGTGCCAGCAGTCCAGGGGTTTCTATGAACACTGAAGCTTTCTTT.

The rearrangement uses TRBV18 and TRBJ1-5; no firm D call. This CDR3 spans 16 amino acids. Germline V gene lookup returns CDR1 KGHSH and CDR2 LQKENI. Trimming pared 3 bases from V and 2 bases from J, leaving 14 bases between. The DNA for the CDR3 is TGTGCCAGCTCACCTTCGCTTCTGAGGGGCAATCAGCCCCAGCATTTT. The encoded protein is CASSPSLLRGNQPQHF. Full variable domain (missing parts from reference TRBV18 and TRBJ1-5): NAGVMQNPRHLVRRRGQEARLRCSPMKGHSHVYWYRQLPEEGLKFMVYLQKENIIDESGMPKERFSAEFPKEGPSILRIQQVVRGDSAAYFCASSPSLLRGNQPQHFGDGTRLSIL.

The chain has TRBV11-2 and TRBJ2-7; tentatively, D is TRBD2 (6 bases). Between the trimmed V and J ends, which lost 5 bases and 2 bases, there was a span of 13 bases. Germline-derived CDR1 and CDR2 are SGHAT and FQNNGV. There are 14 residues in the CDR3. DNA for the CDR3: TGTGCCAGCAGCCCACTGGCGGGGCCCTACGAGCAGTACTTC. Amino acid sequence: CASSPLAGPYEQYF.

The chain carries TRBV27 and TRBJ2-7; 9 nucleotides agree with TRBD1. The CDR3 covers 14 residues. CDR1 is MNHEY and CDR2 is SMNVEV in the germline V gene (reference sequence). Trimming at V came to 4 bases and at J to 1 base, leaving 2 bases not matched to a gene. The CDR3 DNA sequence: TGTGCCAGCAGTTCACAGGGGGCGTCCTACGAGCAGTACTTC. Protein: CASSSQGASYEQYF.

This chain uses TRBV27 with TRBJ2-7; 11 nucleotides match TRBD1. The CDR3 extends over 15 amino acids. J was trimmed by 3 bases and V by 0 bases; bases with no gene match: 1. Germline V lookup: CDR1 MNHEY, CDR2 SMNVEV (reference sequence). Here the CDR3 reads CASSLSGTGGYEQYF. For the CDR3, the DNA is TGTGCCAGCAGTTTATCGGGGACAGGGGGCTACGAGCAGTACTTC.

With regard to this clone: At one boundary the junction diverges from the germline segment, which might be a read error. The same CDR3 arises from other DNA sequences in this sample as well. The chain has TRBV13 and TRBJ2-7; TRBD1 matches 8 bases. Germline V gene lookup returns CDR1 PRHDT and CDR2 FYEKMQ (reference sequence). The CDR3 length is 14 residues. This CDR3 reads CASSYGQGSYEQYF. CDR3 bases: TGTGCCAGCAGCTACGGACAGGGCTCCTACGAACAGTACTTC.

This chain connects TRBV4-2 to TRBJ1-4; D not resolved. Between the trimmed V and J ends, which lost 0 bases and 7 bases, there was a span of 18 bases. The CDR3 is 17 amino acids. The germline V gene has CDR1 LGHNA and CDR2 YNFKEQ. The CDR3 loop reads CASSQDLARPRGEKLFF. In nucleotides, the CDR3 is TGTGCCAGCAGCCAAGATCTGGCCCGGCCCCGGGGTGAAAAACTGTTTTTT.

The chain uses TRBV7-9 and TRBJ2-1; 11 nucleotides match TRBD2. This CDR3 comprises 16 residues. The V segment lost 6 bases and the J segment 1 base; nucleotides outside the gene matches: 5. Germline V gene lookup returns CDR1 SEHNR and CDR2 FQNEAQ (reference sequence). The CDR3 sequence is CASSELAGGSYNEQFF. The CDR3 coding sequence is TGTGCCAGCAGTGAGCTAGCGGGAGGTTCCTACAATGAGCAGTTCTTC.